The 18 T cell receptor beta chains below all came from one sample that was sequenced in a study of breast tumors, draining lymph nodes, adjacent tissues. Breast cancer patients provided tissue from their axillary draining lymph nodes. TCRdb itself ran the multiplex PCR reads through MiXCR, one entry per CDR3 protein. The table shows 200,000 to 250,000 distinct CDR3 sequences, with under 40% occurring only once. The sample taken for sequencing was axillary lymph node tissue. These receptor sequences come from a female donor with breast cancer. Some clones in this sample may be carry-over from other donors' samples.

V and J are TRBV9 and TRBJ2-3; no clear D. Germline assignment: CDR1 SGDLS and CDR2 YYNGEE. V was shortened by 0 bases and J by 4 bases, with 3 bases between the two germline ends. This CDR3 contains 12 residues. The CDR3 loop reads CASSVDSDTQYF. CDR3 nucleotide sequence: TGTGCCAGCAGCGTAGATTCAGATACGCAGTATTTT.

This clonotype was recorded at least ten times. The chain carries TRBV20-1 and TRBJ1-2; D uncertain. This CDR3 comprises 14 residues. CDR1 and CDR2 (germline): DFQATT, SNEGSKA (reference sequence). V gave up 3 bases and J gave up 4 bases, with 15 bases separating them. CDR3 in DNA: TGCAGTGCTAGGAGGACCCACCTTGGCTATGGCTACACCTTC. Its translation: CSARRTHLGYGYTF.

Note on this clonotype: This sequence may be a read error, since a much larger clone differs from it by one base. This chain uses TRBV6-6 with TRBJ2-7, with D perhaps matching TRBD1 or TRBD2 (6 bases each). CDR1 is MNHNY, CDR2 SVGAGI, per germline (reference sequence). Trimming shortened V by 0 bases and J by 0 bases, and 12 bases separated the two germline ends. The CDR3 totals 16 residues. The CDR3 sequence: CASSYSEGDPSYEQYV. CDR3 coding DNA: TGTGCCAGCAGTTACTCGGAGGGGGACCCCTCCTACGAGCAGTACGTC.

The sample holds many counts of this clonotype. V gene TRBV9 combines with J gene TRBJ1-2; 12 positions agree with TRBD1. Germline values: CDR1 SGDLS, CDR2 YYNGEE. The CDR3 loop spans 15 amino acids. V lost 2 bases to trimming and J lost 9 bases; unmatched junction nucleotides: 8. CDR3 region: CASSVAPGQGARYTF. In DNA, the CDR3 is TGTGCCAGCAGCGTTGCACCGGGACAGGGGGCTCGCTACACCTTC.

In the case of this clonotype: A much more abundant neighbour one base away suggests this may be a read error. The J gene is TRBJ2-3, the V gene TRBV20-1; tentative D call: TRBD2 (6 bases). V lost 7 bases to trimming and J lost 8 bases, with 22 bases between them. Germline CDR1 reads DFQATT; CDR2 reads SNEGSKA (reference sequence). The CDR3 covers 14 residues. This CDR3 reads CSVLSGTLRATQYF. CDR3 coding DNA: TGCAGTGTTCTTTCCGGGACTCTCCGGGCTACGCAGTATTTT.

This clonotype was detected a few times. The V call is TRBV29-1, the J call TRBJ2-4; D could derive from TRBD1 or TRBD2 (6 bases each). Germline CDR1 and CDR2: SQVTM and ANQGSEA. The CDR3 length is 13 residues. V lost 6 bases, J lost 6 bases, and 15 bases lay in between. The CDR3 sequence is CSVLGGLGNIQYF. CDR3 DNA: TGCAGCGTCCTTGGGGGGCTCGGAAACATTCAGTACTTC.

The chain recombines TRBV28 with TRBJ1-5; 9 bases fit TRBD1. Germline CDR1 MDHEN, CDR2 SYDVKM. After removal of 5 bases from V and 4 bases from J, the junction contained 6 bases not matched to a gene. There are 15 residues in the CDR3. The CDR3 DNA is TGTGCCAGCAGTCCGGGACAGGGTAGGAATCAGCCCCAGCATTTT. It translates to CASSPGQGRNQPQHF.

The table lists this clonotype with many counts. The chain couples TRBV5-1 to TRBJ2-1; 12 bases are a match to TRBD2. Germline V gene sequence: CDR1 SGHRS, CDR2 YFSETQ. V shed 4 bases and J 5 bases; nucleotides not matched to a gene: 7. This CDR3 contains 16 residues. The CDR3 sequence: CASSTITSGGHNEQFF. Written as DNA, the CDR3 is TGCGCCAGCAGCACCATAACTAGCGGGGGGCACAATGAGCAGTTCTTC.

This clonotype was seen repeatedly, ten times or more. The CDR3 sequence is CASSFERHLSYEQYF. The DNA for the CDR3 is TGCGCCAGCAGCTTTGAGAGACACCTCTCCTACGAGCAGTACTTC. The V gene is TRBV5-1, the J gene TRBJ2-7; D is unresolved. Trimming stripped 2 bases from V and 0 bases from J, with 12 bases between. This CDR3 comprises 15 residues. The V gene's germline CDR1 is SGHRS and CDR2 YFSETQ. The entire variable domain, with the rest obtained from reference TRBV5-1 and TRBJ2-7, is as follows: KAGVTQTPRYLIKTRGQQVTLSCSPISGHRSVSWYQQTPGQGLQFLFEYFSETQRNKGNFPGRFSGRQFSNSRSEMNVSTLELGDSALYLCASSFERHLSYEQYFGPGTRLTVT.

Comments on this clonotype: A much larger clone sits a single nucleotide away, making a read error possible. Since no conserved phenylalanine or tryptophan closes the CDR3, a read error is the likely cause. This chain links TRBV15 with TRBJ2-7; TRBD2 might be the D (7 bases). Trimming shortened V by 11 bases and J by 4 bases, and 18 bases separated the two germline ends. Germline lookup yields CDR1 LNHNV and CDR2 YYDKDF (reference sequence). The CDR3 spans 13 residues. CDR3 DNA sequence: TGTGCCGTTGAGGGGGGGTCTAGTTACGAGCAGTACCTC. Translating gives CAVEGGSSYEQYL.

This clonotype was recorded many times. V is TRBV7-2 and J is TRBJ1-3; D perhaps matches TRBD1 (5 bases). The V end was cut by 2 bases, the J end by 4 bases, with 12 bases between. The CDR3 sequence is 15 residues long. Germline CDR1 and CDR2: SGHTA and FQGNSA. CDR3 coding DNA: TGTGCCAGCAGCTTATGGGAAGGGGCGGGAAACACCATATATTTT. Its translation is CASSLWEGAGNTIYF.

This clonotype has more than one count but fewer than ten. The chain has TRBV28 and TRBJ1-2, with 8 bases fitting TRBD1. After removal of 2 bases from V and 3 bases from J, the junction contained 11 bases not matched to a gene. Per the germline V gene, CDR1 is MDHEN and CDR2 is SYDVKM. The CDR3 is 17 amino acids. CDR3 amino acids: CASSLTMPGGADYGYTF. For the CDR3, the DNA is TGTGCCAGCAGTTTAACGATGCCAGGGGGCGCGGACTATGGCTACACCTTC.

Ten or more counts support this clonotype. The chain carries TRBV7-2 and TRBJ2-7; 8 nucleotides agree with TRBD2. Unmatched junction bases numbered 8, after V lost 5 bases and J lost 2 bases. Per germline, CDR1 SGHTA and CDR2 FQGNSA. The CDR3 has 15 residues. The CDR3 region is CASSHGISGTYEQYF. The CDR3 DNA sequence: TGTGCCAGCAGCCACGGGATTAGCGGGACCTACGAGCAGTACTTC.

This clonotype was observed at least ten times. The CDR3 is CSARGLNTGELFF. CDR3 nucleotide sequence: TGCAGTGCCAGGGGACTTAACACCGGGGAGCTGTTTTTT. V usage is TRBV20-1 and J usage is TRBJ2-2; D is tentatively TRBD1 or TRBD2 (6 bases each). The CDR3 extends over 13 amino acids. Between the trimmed V and J ends, which lost 6 bases and 2 bases, there was a span of 10 bases. Germline values: CDR1 DFQATT, CDR2 SNEGSKA (reference sequence).

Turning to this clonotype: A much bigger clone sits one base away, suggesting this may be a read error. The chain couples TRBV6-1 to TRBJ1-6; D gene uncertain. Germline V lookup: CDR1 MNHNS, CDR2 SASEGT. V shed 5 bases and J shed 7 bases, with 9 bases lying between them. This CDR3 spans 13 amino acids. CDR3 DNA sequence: TGTGCCAGCAGTCGACATTCAAATTCACCCCTCCACTTT. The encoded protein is CASSRHSNSPLHF.

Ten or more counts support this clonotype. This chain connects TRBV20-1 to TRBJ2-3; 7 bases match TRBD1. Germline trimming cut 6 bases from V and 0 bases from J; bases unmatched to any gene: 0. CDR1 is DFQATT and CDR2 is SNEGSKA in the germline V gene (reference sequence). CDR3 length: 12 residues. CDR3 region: CSARGSTDTQYF. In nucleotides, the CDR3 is TGCAGTGCCAGGGGGAGCACAGATACGCAGTATTTT.

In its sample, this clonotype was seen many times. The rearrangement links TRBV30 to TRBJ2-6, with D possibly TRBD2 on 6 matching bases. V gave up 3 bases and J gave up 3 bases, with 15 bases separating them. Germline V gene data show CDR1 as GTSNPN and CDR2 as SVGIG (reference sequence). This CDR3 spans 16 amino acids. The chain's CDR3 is CAWSPLGGGGANVLTF. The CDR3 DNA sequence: TGTGCCTGGAGCCCACTGGGGGGTGGTGGGGCCAACGTCCTGACTTTC.

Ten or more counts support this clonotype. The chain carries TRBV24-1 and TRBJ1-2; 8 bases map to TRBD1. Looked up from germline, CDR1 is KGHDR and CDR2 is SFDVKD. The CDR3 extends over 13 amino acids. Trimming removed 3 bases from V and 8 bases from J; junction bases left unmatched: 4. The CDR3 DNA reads TGTGCCACCAGTGATAGGACAGGGCAGGGCTACACCTTC. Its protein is CATSDRTGQGYTF.